What follows are 32 T cell receptor beta chains derived from one specimen sequenced in a study of T cell responses to AZD1222 COVID-19 vaccine. Repertoires were generated with immunoSEQ multiplex PCR, while TCRdb's copy carries only in-frame clones and drops some. This table has about 130,000 clones, over 90% appearing once. This specimen was peripheral blood, taken on day 0 of AZD1222 vaccination. The source is an adult in good health.

This clone was detected once. This rearrangement joins TRBV20-1 to TRBJ1-2; unclear D gene. The V gene lost 3 bases and the J gene lost 6 bases, with 14 bases spanning the gap. CDR3 length: 13 amino acids. The germline V gene encodes CDR1 DFQATT and CDR2 SNEGSKA (reference sequence). CDR3 in amino acids: CSASPADRDGYTF. CDR3 nucleotide sequence: TGCAGTGCTAGTCCGGCCGACCGGGATGGCTACACCTTC.

This rearrangement joins TRBV5-1 to TRBJ2-3, with D possibly matching TRBD1 (6 bases). CDR1 SGHRS and CDR2 YFSETQ come from the germline V gene. CDR3 size: 14 residues. The V end lost 7 bases, the J end lost 0 bases, and 12 bases lay between the germline ends. CDR3 in amino acids: CASSLQGSTDTQYF. CDR3 DNA sequence: TGCGCCAGCTCCCTACAGGGTAGCACAGATACGCAGTATTTT.

CDR3 sequence: CASSLLRQGNEQFF. In DNA, the CDR3 is TGTGCCAGCAGCTTGTTGCGACAGGGTAATGAGCAGTTCTTC. This sequence joins TRBV5-6 and TRBJ2-1, with TRBD1 matching over 7 bases. The CDR3 loop spans 14 amino acids. The J segment lost 7 bases and the V segment lost 1 base, leaving 5 bases of the junction unmatched. Germline CDR1 is SGHDT and CDR2 is YYEEEE.

The J gene is TRBJ2-1, the V gene TRBV5-1, with 14 bases aligning to TRBD2. The CDR3 has 18 amino acids. The V gene's germline CDR1 is SGHRS and CDR2 YFSETQ. The V segment lost 1 base and the J segment 3 bases; nucleotides outside the gene matches: 6. CDR3 DNA: TGCGCCAGCAGCTTGATTTGGACTAGCGGGGGGCACTACAATGAGCAGTTCTTC. This codes for CASSLIWTSGGHYNEQFF.

V and J are TRBV10-3 and TRBJ1-1; 8 bases match TRBD1. The CDR3 is 14 amino acids. Trimming took 5 bases from V and 2 from J; bases not matched to a gene: 4. Germline V lookup: CDR1 ENHRY, CDR2 SYGVKD. CDR3 in amino acids: CAISPDRGNTEAFF. DNA for the CDR3: TGTGCCATCAGTCCTGACAGGGGCAACACTGAAGCTTTCTTT.

This chain connects TRBV9 to TRBJ1-2; a weak D match, TRBD1 (5 bases). CDR3 size: 13 residues. Germline CDR1 and CDR2: SGDLS and YYNGEE. V lost 3 bases and J 2 bases, leaving 8 bases between the germline ends. CDR3 amino acids: CASSARDNYGYTF. In DNA form, the CDR3 reads TGTGCCAGCAGCGCCCGGGACAACTATGGCTACACCTTC.

The V gene is TRBV10-3, the J gene TRBJ1-1; 8 bases agree with TRBD1. Trimming cost V 6 bases and J 1 base; bases outside gene matches: 4. Germline V gene lookup returns CDR1 ENHRY and CDR2 SYGVKD. The CDR3 runs 14 residues. The CDR3 bases are TGTGCCATCAGAACCGGGACAGGGAACACTGAAGCTTTCTTT. This encodes CAIRTGTGNTEAFF.

The gene calls are TRBV5-6 and TRBJ1-2, with D possibly being TRBD1 (6 bases). CDR3 length equals 12 residues. Trimming took off 4 bases at V and 5 bases at J, with 9 bases between the two ends. Germline CDR1 reads SGHDT; CDR2 reads YYEEEE. As DNA, the CDR3 is TGTGCCAGCAGCCGTGGACAGTATGGCTACACCTTC. This sequence encodes CASSRGQYGYTF.

The chain carries TRBV10-2 and TRBJ2-1; TRBD1 or TRBD2 may be the D gene (5 bases each). V lost 8 bases and J lost 4, with 12 bases in between. The CDR3 totals 13 residues. CDR1 WSHSY and CDR2 SAAADI come from the germline V gene. CDR3 nucleotide sequence: TGCGCCAGCCGGACGGGGCCATACAATGAGCAGTTCTTC. Translated, it gives CASRTGPYNEQFF.

V usage is TRBV5-1 and J usage is TRBJ1-2; tentative D call: TRBD1 (5 bases). The CDR3 is 16 amino acids. Trimming left V 0 bases short and J 8 bases short, with 20 bases between. Germline V gene sequence: CDR1 SGHRS, CDR2 YFSETQ. CDR3 residues: CASSLAPIGTERGYTF. The DNA for the CDR3 is TGCGCCAGCAGCTTGGCCCCGATAGGGACGGAACGCGGCTACACCTTC.

This clone showed up just once. The chain recombines TRBV3-1 (or the pseudogene TRBV3-2) with TRBJ2-5, with no clear D. Looked up from germline, CDR1 is LGHDT and CDR2 is YNNKEL (reference sequence). CDR3 length: 12 residues. The V and J ends lost 1 base and 5 bases respectively, with 5 bases between them. The CDR3 nucleotides are TGTGCCAGCAGCCAAGTTTACGAGACCCAGTACTTC. Encoded protein: CASSQVYETQYF.

The chain has TRBV6-1 and TRBJ2-1; 7 bases are shared with TRBD1. Germline V gene sequence: CDR1 MNHNS, CDR2 SASEGT. Unmatched junction bases numbered 3, after V lost 2 bases and J lost 8 bases. The CDR3 loop spans 13 amino acids. The CDR3 coding sequence is TGTGCCAGCAGTGAAAGAGGGGGCCATGAGCAGTTCTTC. Protein: CASSERGGHEQFF.

This chain links TRBV11-2 with TRBJ2-1; D is ambiguous. The CDR3 sequence is 15 residues long. In germline, CDR1 is SGHAT, CDR2 FQNNGV. The V end was cut by 1 base, the J end by 8 bases, with 15 bases between. The CDR3 bases are TGTGCCAGCAGCTTAGGAGGCTTACCTCTCGATGAGCAGTTCTTC. Amino acid sequence: CASSLGGLPLDEQFF.

V usage is TRBV5-6 and J usage is TRBJ1-4; 8 bases are shared with TRBD1. After removal of 3 bases from V and 3 bases from J, the junction contained 4 bases not matched to a gene. The CDR3 is made up of 15 amino acids. Germline CDR1 is SGHDT and CDR2 is YYEEEE. CDR3 DNA: TGTGCCAGCAGCTCCCCGGGACAGGCTAATGAAAAACTGTTTTTT. Translated: CASSSPGQANEKLFF.

The V gene is TRBV10-3, the J gene TRBJ1-2, with TRBD1 as a possible D gene (5 bases). The CDR3 has 14 amino acids. V shed 6 bases and J shed 8 bases, with 19 bases lying between them. Germline CDR1 is ENHRY and CDR2 is SYGVKD. This CDR3 reads CAIRDTGTIKGYTF. The CDR3 DNA sequence: TGTGCCATCAGGGATACCGGGACCATAAAGGGCTACACCTTC.

This sequence joins TRBV28 and TRBJ1-2; a weak D match, TRBD1 (5 bases). CDR1 is MDHEN and CDR2 is SYDVKM in the germline V gene. The CDR3 is made up of 12 amino acids. The V and J ends lost 8 bases and 4 bases respectively, with 11 bases between them. CDR3: CASGGHLYGYTF. The CDR3 coding sequence is TGTGCCAGCGGCGGACACCTCTATGGCTACACCTTC.

This clone was picked up one time. This sequence joins TRBV10-3 and TRBJ1-3; D unclear. From germline, CDR1 is ENHRY and CDR2 SYGVKD. The germline V and J ends were trimmed by 4 bases and 0 bases, with 10 bases remaining between them. This CDR3 is 15 amino acids long. CDR3 DNA sequence: TGTGCCATCAGTGGTGGCGGCTACTCTGGAAACACCATATATTTT. Its protein product is CAISGGGYSGNTIYF.

J is TRBJ2-2 and V is TRBV5-4, with D tentatively TRBD1 (6 bases). There are 15 residues in the CDR3. The germline V gene encodes CDR1 SGHNT and CDR2 YYREEE (reference sequence). V lost 2 bases, J lost 1 base, and 9 bases lay in between. This CDR3 is CASSFRTENTGELFF. CDR3 DNA sequence: TGTGCCAGCAGCTTCAGGACAGAGAACACCGGGGAGCTGTTTTTT.

This clone has just one count. This chain links TRBV5-4 with TRBJ2-2; 7 bases fit TRBD1. V was pared by 1 base and J by 6 bases, with 0 bases of the junction left unmatched. Germline CDR1 reads SGHNT; CDR2 reads YYREEE (reference sequence). CDR3 length: 13 residues. The CDR3 DNA reads as TGTGCCAGCAGCTTGACAGGGGCCGGGGAGCTGTTTTTT. This translates into CASSLTGAGELFF.

The CDR3 DNA reads as TGTGCCAGCCCACAGACAGAATTTGTAGGAGGCTACACCTTC. Protein: CASPQTEFVGGYTF. The chain combines TRBV21-1 with TRBJ1-2; TRBD1 reflects the table's D call only, with no check against the DNA. TRBV21-1 is a recognized pseudogene. The CDR3 covers 14 residues.

The chain combines TRBV9 with TRBJ1-1; D is undetermined. With 3 bases removed from V and 8 bases from J, the gap between germline ends came to 17 bases. Germline assignment: CDR1 SGDLS and CDR2 YYNGEE. The CDR3 covers 14 residues. As DNA, the CDR3 is TGTGCCAGCAGCGGGACGGACCTGAGCTGGGAAGCTTTCTTT. It encodes CASSGTDLSWEAFF.

The chain links TRBV18 to TRBJ1-1, with D possibly TRBD1 on 5 matching bases. This CDR3 region has 14 residues. Germline assignment: CDR1 KGHSH and CDR2 LQKENI. V was cut by 2 bases and J by 0 bases, with 7 bases left in between. This CDR3 is CASSPEGMNTEAFF. The CDR3 DNA reads TGTGCCAGCTCACCAGAGGGGATGAACACTGAAGCTTTCTTT.

Regarding this clone: The junction departs from the called germline gene at one end, perhaps through a read error. This chain uses TRBV6-1 with TRBJ1-6; D gene ambiguous. The germline gives CDR1 MNHNS, CDR2 SASEGT. CDR3 length: 15 amino acids. CDR3 DNA: TGTGCCAGCAGGGAAGCTTACTCCTATAATTCACCCCTCCACTTT. This codes for CASREAYSYNSPLHF.

The chain joins TRBV19 to TRBJ1-5; D is unclear. The CDR3 consists of 15 residues. V lost 3 bases to trimming and J lost 4 bases, with 13 bases between them. From germline, CDR1 is LNHDA and CDR2 SQIVND (reference sequence). This CDR3 reads CASSMAVRSNQPQHF. The CDR3 DNA is TGTGCCAGTAGTATGGCGGTCCGGAGTAATCAGCCCCAGCATTTT.

This rearrangement joins TRBV5-1 to TRBJ1-1; 7 bases fit TRBD1. CDR1 and CDR2 from the germline V gene are SGHRS and YFSETQ. The CDR3 totals 17 residues. V dropped 0 bases and J dropped 0; count of bases not matched to a gene: 8. The CDR3 nucleotides are TGCGCCAGCAGCTTGGGGTCGACAGGGCCGATGAACACTGAAGCTTTCTTT. Its translation: CASSLGSTGPMNTEAFF.

The V call is TRBV4-1, the J call TRBJ2-3; 8 nucleotides agree with TRBD2. The CDR3 extends over 16 amino acids. Germline V gene lookup returns CDR1 MGHRA and CDR2 YSYEKL. V dropped 1 base and J dropped 2; count of bases not matched to a gene: 5. The CDR3 region has the DNA TGCGCCAGCAGCCAAGCCGGAGCGGGGGTCACAGATACGCAGTATTTT. Translating it yields CASSQAGAGVTDTQYF.

This sequence joins TRBV9 and TRBJ2-1; D is possibly TRBD2 (5 bases). V lost 3 bases, J lost 6 bases, and 13 bases lay in between. Germline CDR1 reads SGDLS; CDR2 reads YYNGEE. The CDR3 contains 14 residues. CDR3 sequence reads: CASSAPPGSNEQFF. In DNA, the CDR3 is TGTGCCAGCAGCGCCCCCCCGGGAAGCAATGAGCAGTTCTTC.

The V and J genes are TRBV5-1 and TRBJ1-1; D ambiguous. CDR1 is SGHRS, CDR2 YFSETQ, per germline. The V gene lost 7 bases and the J gene lost 1 base, with 14 bases spanning the gap. The CDR3 consists of 14 residues. CDR3 loop: CASAPTGGNTEAFF. Written as DNA, the CDR3 is TGCGCCAGCGCCCCGACGGGCGGGAACACTGAAGCTTTCTTT. Full variable domain (outside the CDR3, taken from reference TRBV5-1 and TRBJ1-1): KAGVTQTPRYLIKTRGQQVTLSCSPISGHRSVSWYQQTPGQGLQFLFEYFSETQRNKGNFPGRFSGRQFSNSRSEMNVSTLELGDSALYLCASAPTGGNTEAFFGQGTRLTVV.

CDR3 sequence (DNA): TGTGCCAGCAATTGGGGTCCGTCCTACAATGAGCAGTTCTTC. This encodes CASNWGPSYNEQFF. V gene TRBV6-5 combines with J gene TRBJ2-1; D ambiguous. There are 14 residues in the CDR3. Germline lookup yields CDR1 MNHEY and CDR2 SVGAGI. V dropped 7 bases and J dropped 1 base, with 11 bases sitting between them.

The chain recombines TRBV5-1 with TRBJ1-1; D gene uncertain. CDR1 is SGHRS and CDR2 is YFSETQ in the germline V gene. This CDR3 comprises 15 residues. V lost 2 bases, J lost 1 base, and 12 bases lay in between. CDR3 nucleotide sequence: TGCGCCAGCAGCTTCGTACCCGGGAAGAACACTGAAGCTTTCTTT. It specifies CASSFVPGKNTEAFF.

V gene TRBV27 combines with J gene TRBJ2-1; 16 bases line up with TRBD2. The CDR3 is made up of 15 amino acids. Germline-derived CDR1 and CDR2 are MNHEY and SMNVEV (reference sequence). V shed 6 bases and J 7 bases; nucleotides not matched to a gene: 3. CDR3 loop: CASRGLAGGQNEQFF. The DNA of the CDR3 is TGTGCCAGCAGGGGACTAGCGGGGGGGCAGAATGAGCAGTTCTTC.

V and J are TRBV3-1 (or the pseudogene TRBV3-2) and TRBJ1-2; unclear D gene. CDR1 and CDR2 (germline): LGHDT, YNNKEL (reference sequence). V lost 0 bases, J lost 7 bases, and 9 bases lay in between. The CDR3 is 13 amino acids. The CDR3 loop is CASSQERGIGYTF. In DNA form, the CDR3 reads TGTGCCAGCAGCCAAGAACGCGGGATTGGCTACACCTTC.